The present TCR beta chain was sequenced within a study of blood T cell repertoires in COVID-19. Study in general: Sites in the United States, Italy and Spain provided acute and convalescent COVID-19 samples. PBMCs, B-cell-depleted T cells, or T cells provided the cDNA or gDNA that made up the material.

Germline V gives CDR1 SEHNR, CDR2 FQNEAQ (reference sequence). Trimming removed 7 bases from V and 1 base from J, with 16 bases in between. The CDR3 runs to 15 residues. Source study methods: Scientists estimated how many nucleated cells there were by amplifying reference gene primers. TCRdb's table, derived via immunoSEQ multiplex PCR, lists solely in-frame clones and lacks some. V and J calls and clone size are given by that table; D and trimming were obtained from the DNA. The table has about 88,000 clones, 72% seen once. The sequenced sample consisted of peripheral blood. The V and J genes are TRBV7-9 and TRBJ1-1; D uncertain. The receptor was derived from a woman aged 55-70 years in a cohort sampled during active or convalescent COVID-19. The CDR3 DNA is TGTGCCAGCAACGATAGGCAGGTTGAGAACACTGAAGCTTTCTTT. This encodes CASNDRQVENTEAFF.